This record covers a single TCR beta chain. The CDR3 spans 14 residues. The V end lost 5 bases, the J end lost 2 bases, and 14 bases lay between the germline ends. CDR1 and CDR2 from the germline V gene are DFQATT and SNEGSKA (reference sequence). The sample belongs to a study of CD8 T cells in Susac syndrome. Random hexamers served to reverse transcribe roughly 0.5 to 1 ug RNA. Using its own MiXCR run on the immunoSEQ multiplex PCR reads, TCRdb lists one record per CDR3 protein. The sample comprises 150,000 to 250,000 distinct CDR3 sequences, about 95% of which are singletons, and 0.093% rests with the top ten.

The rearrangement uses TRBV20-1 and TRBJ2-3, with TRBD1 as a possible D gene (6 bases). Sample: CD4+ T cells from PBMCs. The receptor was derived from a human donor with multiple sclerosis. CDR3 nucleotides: TGCAGTGCTGCTCAGGGGAGAAACACAGATACGCAGTATTTT. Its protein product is CSAAQGRNTDTQYF.